The rows below give T cell receptor beta chains drawn from one sample of a study of blood T cells in healthy people across ages. In TCRdb, the 5' RACE reads were re-called with MiXCR into one record per CDR3 protein. This sample carries hundreds of thousands of distinct CDR3 sequences, around 28% of them seen once, and the ten largest clones take about 18%. Input material: blood. These receptors were collected from a woman aged 80 or over in good health. Both conserved end residues are part of each CDR3. D genes are given only for firm matches. Size values are once, few and many counts, or a class for expanded clones, and some rows have none.

size: NA
J: TRBJ1-2
D: NA
V: TRBV9
DNA: TGTGCCAGCAGCGTCCTGGACGGGACCTTCTATGGCTACACCTTC
CDR3: CASSVLDGTFYGYTF

size: NA
J: TRBJ1-3
D: NA
V: TRBV25-1
DNA: TGTGCCAGCAGTGGGGGACACGAGAACTCTGGAAACACCATATATTTT
CDR3: CASSGGHENSGNTIYF

size: NA
J: TRBJ2-7
D: NA
V: TRBV6-2/TRBV6-3
DNA: TGTGCCAGCAGTCTACACACAGGGAGCTCCTACGAGCAGTACTTC
CDR3: CASSLHTGSSYEQYF

size: many
J: TRBJ2-7
D: NA
V: TRBV7-2
DNA: TGTGCCAGCAGCCGGTCCGGCGGCTACGAGCAGTACTTC
CDR3: CASSRSGGYEQYF

size: many
J: TRBJ1-5
D: NA
V: TRBV12-3/TRBV12-4
DNA: TGTGCCAGCAGCCTTCGTACTGGGGGCAATCAGCCCCAGCATTTT
CDR3: CASSLRTGGNQPQHF

size: few
J: TRBJ1-4
D: TRBD1
V: TRBV7-2
DNA: TGTGCCAGCAGCTTAACCCAGGGGGATGAAAAACTGTTTTTT
CDR3: CASSLTQGDEKLFF

size: many
J: TRBJ2-5
D: NA
V: TRBV20-1
DNA: TGCAGTGCTAGAGATCGAGCACTCCGGGAGACCCAGTACTTC
CDR3: CSARDRALRETQYF

size: NA
J: TRBJ2-5
D: TRBD2
V: TRBV28
DNA: TGTGCCAGTCGGGGCAGTAAAGCGGGAGAGACCCACTACTTC
CDR3: CASRGSKAGETHYF

size: few
J: TRBJ2-7
D: NA
V: TRBV5-6
DNA: TGTGCCAGCAGCTTTCGCAGGGTGGGCTCCTACGAGCAGTACTTC
CDR3: CASSFRRVGSYEQYF

size: many
J: TRBJ2-3
D: TRBD2
V: TRBV20-1
DNA: TGCAGTGCTAGAAGACTAGCGGGGGACACCACAGATACGCAGTATTTT
CDR3: CSARRLAGDTTDTQYF

size: many
J: TRBJ2-7
D: NA
V: TRBV18
DNA: TGTGCCAGCTCCCAATATGGGGCGGGCTCGGGATCCTACGAGCAGTACTTC
CDR3: CASSQYGAGSGSYEQYF

size: many
J: TRBJ2-5
D: NA
V: TRBV7-2
DNA: TGTGCCAGCAGCTTCGAACAGGGCTTAGGGACCCAGTACTTC
CDR3: CASSFEQGLGTQYF

size: NA
J: TRBJ1-4
D: TRBD1
V: TRBV5-1
DNA: TGCGCCAGCAGCCAGAGTCCCGGACAGGGTTGGGAAAAACTGTTTTTT
CDR3: CASSQSPGQGWEKLFF

size: few
J: TRBJ2-3
D: NA
V: TRBV6-2/TRBV6-3
DNA: TGTGCCAGCAGTTTGATTAGCAGGGGCCGCACAGATACGCAGTATTTT
CDR3: CASSLISRGRTDTQYF

size: few
J: TRBJ1-6
D: NA
V: TRBV20-1
DNA: TGCAGTGCTAGAGATCCCACAGGGAGCTATTCACCCCTCCACTTT
CDR3: CSARDPTGSYSPLHF

size: many
J: TRBJ2-1
D: TRBD2
V: TRBV9
DNA: TGTGCCAGCAGCGCGACTAGCGGGTTGTACAATGAGCAGTTCTTC
CDR3: CASSATSGLYNEQFF

size: NA
J: TRBJ2-2
D: TRBD2
V: TRBV20-1
DNA: TGCAGTGTCCCGACTAGCGGGGTTTCCACCGGGGAGCTGTTTTTT
CDR3: CSVPTSGVSTGELFF

size: many
J: TRBJ2-4
D: NA
V: TRBV12-3/TRBV12-4
DNA: TGTGCCAGCAGTTTTGGGCCATGGGACATTCAGTACTTC
CDR3: CASSFGPWDIQYF

size: NA
J: TRBJ2-1
D: TRBD2
V: TRBV7-2
DNA: TGTGCCAGCAGGCCGACTAGCGGGGGGAGCAATGAGCAGTTCTTC
CDR3: CASRPTSGGSNEQFF

size: NA
J: TRBJ2-1
D: NA
V: TRBV11-1
DNA: TGTGCCAGCAGCACCGGACAGTACAATGAGCAGTTCTTC
CDR3: CASSTGQYNEQFF

size: many
J: TRBJ2-5
D: NA
V: TRBV6-5
DNA: TGTGCCAGCAGTTACTGGGTAGGGACGGAGACCCAGTACTTC
CDR3: CASSYWVGTETQYF

size: NA
J: TRBJ2-5
D: NA
V: TRBV12-3/TRBV12-4
DNA: TGTGCCAGCACTCTAGCCGGGGTGATCCAAGAGACCCAGTACTTC
CDR3: CASTLAGVIQETQYF

size: NA
J: TRBJ2-2
D: NA
V: TRBV20-1
DNA: TGCAGTGCTAGCGTCTTCACCGGGGAGCTGTTTTTT
CDR3: CSASVFTGELFF

size: once
J: TRBJ2-3
D: NA
V: TRBV20-1
DNA: TGCAGCCTAAACCTTCGGCGGGAAGCTAGCACAGATACGCAGTATTTT
CDR3: CSLNLRREASTDTQYF

size: NA
J: TRBJ1-2
D: NA
V: TRBV7-2
DNA: TGTGCCAGCAGCTTAGTTCAGGACTATGGCTACACCTTC
CDR3: CASSLVQDYGYTF

size: many
J: TRBJ1-2
D: NA
V: TRBV4-3
DNA: TGTGCCAGCAGCTTGGGGGCTAACTATGGCTACACCTTC
CDR3: CASSLGANYGYTF

size: many
J: TRBJ2-3
D: NA
V: TRBV7-2
DNA: TGTGCCAGCAGCCCGAGAAGGTCCACAGATACGCAGTATTTT
CDR3: CASSPRRSTDTQYF

size: NA
J: TRBJ2-7
D: NA
V: TRBV4-3
DNA: TGCGCCAGCAGCCAAGCTCGGGATGTGTTGTCGGGTTCGTACTACGAGCAGTACTTC
CDR3: CASSQARDVLSGSYYEQYF

size: NA
J: TRBJ2-3
D: NA
V: TRBV20-1
DNA: TGCAGTGCTAGAGATGGGGGGGGGGCAGATACGCGGTATTTT
CDR3: CSARDGGGADTRYF

size: many
J: TRBJ2-7
D: NA
V: TRBV6-2/TRBV6-3
DNA: TGTGCCAGCAGTCCTTCCTACGTGGGGGCTATGCAGTACTTC
CDR3: CASSPSYVGAMQYF

size: many
J: TRBJ2-5
D: NA
V: TRBV11-2
DNA: TGTGCCAGCAGCTTAAGGGCGGCAGGGGTTGGAAGAAAGACCCAGTACTTC
CDR3: CASSLRAAGVGRKTQYF

size: NA
J: TRBJ2-5
D: NA
V: TRBV6-5
DNA: TGTGCCAGCAGTTACTATCCCCCGACTTCCGGGGAGACCCAGTACTTC
CDR3: CASSYYPPTSGETQYF

size: many
J: TRBJ2-5
D: NA
V: TRBV7-2
DNA: TGTGCCAGCAGCTCCCAATCGGGGGTTCAAGAGACCCAGTACTTC
CDR3: CASSSQSGVQETQYF

size: many
J: TRBJ2-7
D: TRBD1
V: TRBV7-2
DNA: TGTGCCAGCAGCCCCCGGGGTGCAGGGGGCCTGTTGGAGCAGTACTTC
CDR3: CASSPRGAGGLLEQYF

size: many
J: TRBJ2-3
D: TRBD2
V: TRBV5-1
DNA: TGCGCCAGCAGCCCCGGGGGGGCGAGCACAGATACGCAGTATTTT
CDR3: CASSPGGASTDTQYF

size: many
J: TRBJ2-5
D: NA
V: TRBV4-3
DNA: TGCGCCAGCAGCCAAGGAGCAGCAGGGAATTTCCAAGAGACCCAGTACTTC
CDR3: CASSQGAAGNFQETQYF

size: many
J: TRBJ2-3
D: NA
V: TRBV7-2
DNA: TGTGCCAGCAGCTATTTTGGGGGCACCAGCACAGATACGCAGTATTTT
CDR3: CASSYFGGTSTDTQYF

size: NA
J: TRBJ2-5
D: NA
V: TRBV20-1
DNA: TGCAGTGCTAGAGATGAAGGCAGCCAAGAGACCCAGTACTTC
CDR3: CSARDEGSQETQYF

size: NA
J: TRBJ2-1
D: TRBD1
V: TRBV29-1
DNA: TGCAGCGTAAGGGACAGGGGGGGGTACAATGAGCAGTTCTTC
CDR3: CSVRDRGGYNEQFF

size: NA
J: TRBJ1-1
D: NA
V: TRBV27
DNA: TGTGCCAGCAGCCCCAATGGAACATCGGAAGCTTTCTTT
CDR3: CASSPNGTSEAFF

size: many
J: TRBJ2-1
D: TRBD2
V: TRBV4-2
DNA: TGTGCCAGCAGCCAAACTAGCGGGGGGCCCTACAATGAGCAGTTCTTC
CDR3: CASSQTSGGPYNEQFF

size: many
J: TRBJ2-3
D: NA
V: TRBV3-1
DNA: TGTGCCAGCAGCCGGAGGACTAGCACAGATACGCAGTATTTT
CDR3: CASSRRTSTDTQYF

size: many
J: TRBJ1-2
D: TRBD1
V: TRBV7-2
DNA: TGTGCCAGCAAAGACAGGGGTGCGGCTGGCTACACCTTC
CDR3: CASKDRGAAGYTF

size: NA
J: TRBJ2-1
D: NA
V: TRBV4-2
DNA: TGTGCCAGCAGCCATTTGACTGGCAACTCCTACAATGAGCAGTTCTTC
CDR3: CASSHLTGNSYNEQFF

size: many
J: TRBJ2-5
D: NA
V: TRBV25-1
DNA: TGTGCCAGCAAAAAGGAGACCCAGTACTTC
CDR3: CASKKETQYF

size: many
J: TRBJ2-1
D: NA
V: TRBV5-1
DNA: TGCGCCAGCTTCAGCAGTCCCGCCTACAATGAGCAGTTCTTC
CDR3: CASFSSPAYNEQFF

size: many
J: TRBJ2-1
D: TRBD1
V: TRBV6-5
DNA: TGTGCCAGCAGTCGCGGGACAGGGGGCTACAATGAGCAGTTCTTC
CDR3: CASSRGTGGYNEQFF

size: NA
J: TRBJ2-7
D: NA
V: TRBV5-1
DNA: TGCGCCAGCAGCCAAGATAGGCAGGTTAACTCCTACGAGCAGTACTTC
CDR3: CASSQDRQVNSYEQYF

size: many
J: TRBJ1-1
D: TRBD1
V: TRBV20-1
DNA: TGCAGTGCCTCTGCCGGGACAGGGAACACTGAAGCTTTCTTT
CDR3: CSASAGTGNTEAFF

size: few
J: TRBJ2-1
D: NA
V: TRBV18
DNA: TGTGCCAGCTCACCACCGTCCCCTAGCAAACCCGACAGCGAGTTCTTC
CDR3: CASSPPSPSKPDSEFF

size: many
J: TRBJ1-2
D: NA
V: TRBV6-1
DNA: TGTGCCAGCAGTCTCCGGACGGCTCGGGGGGACTATGGCTACACCTTC
CDR3: CASSLRTARGDYGYTF

size: NA
J: TRBJ2-7
D: TRBD1
V: TRBV7-9
DNA: TGTGCCAGCAGCTTAGAGGGGCGGACAGGGGGCCGGGAGCAGTACTTC
CDR3: CASSLEGRTGGREQYF

size: NA
J: TRBJ2-5
D: NA
V: TRBV6-1
DNA: TGTGCCAGCAGTGCGACAAACAATAGGGTATACAATGAGCAGTACTTC
CDR3: CASSATNNRVYNEQYF